This TCR beta chain was identified during a study of cytomegalovirus exposure and HLA in healthy donors. Findings and limits, study-wide: Relative to equally common others, HLA-associated TCR beta chains showed greater clonal expansion in a later analysis. In a later analysis, DRB1 alleles had the most associated TCRs; HLA-C alleles the fewest. Most of the CMV-associated TCR beta chains (in a later analysis) appeared to be HLA-restricted. Reports showed the classifier diagnosing cytomegalovirus status with high specificity and sensitivity.

On this clone itself: Its specificity is not known.

The PCR ran on 60 Vbeta and 13 Jbeta primers. TCRdb's copy holds only in-frame clones and misses some; the assay was immunoSEQ multiplex PCR. The specimen's table records approximately 110,000 clones. Sequencing was carried out using PBMCs. The clonotype originates from a man aged 25-40 years in good health and CMV-seronegative.

The CDR3 sequence is CASSPTSGRTVEQFF. As DNA, the CDR3 is TGCGCCAGCAGCCCAACTAGCGGGAGAACTGTTGAGCAGTTCTTC. This chain uses TRBV4-3 with TRBJ2-1; the match to TRBD2 covers 11 bases. Unmatched junction bases numbered 8, after V lost 4 bases and J lost 9 bases. Germline loops: CDR1 LGHNA, CDR2 YSLEER. The CDR3 totals 15 residues.